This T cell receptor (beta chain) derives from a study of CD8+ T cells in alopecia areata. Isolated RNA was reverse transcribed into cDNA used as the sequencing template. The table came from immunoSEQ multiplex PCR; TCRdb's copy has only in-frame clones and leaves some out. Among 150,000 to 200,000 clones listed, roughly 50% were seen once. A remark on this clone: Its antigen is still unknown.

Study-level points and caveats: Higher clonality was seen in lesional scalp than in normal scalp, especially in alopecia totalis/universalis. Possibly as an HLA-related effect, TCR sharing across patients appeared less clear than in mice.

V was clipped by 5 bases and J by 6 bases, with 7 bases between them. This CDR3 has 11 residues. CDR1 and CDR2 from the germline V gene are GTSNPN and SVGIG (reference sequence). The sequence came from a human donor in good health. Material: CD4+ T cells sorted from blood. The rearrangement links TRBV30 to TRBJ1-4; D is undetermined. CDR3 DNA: TGTGCCTGGGCCCCCGATGAAAAACTGTTTTTT. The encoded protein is CAWAPDEKLFF. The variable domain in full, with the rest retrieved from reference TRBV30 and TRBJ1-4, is SQTIHQWPATLVQPVGSPLSLECTVEGTSNPNLYWYRQAAGRGLQLLFYSVGIGQISSEVPQNLSASRPQDRQFILSSKKLLLSDSGFYLCAWAPDEKLFFGSGTQLSVL.